These 20 T cell receptor beta chains were all obtained from the same sample, sequenced in a study of shared clonotypes between healthy human individuals (dated by TCRdb to the early 2020s). Library prep was done by the immunoSEQ multiplex PCR assay. In TCRdb, the immuneACCESS table is reduced to in-frame sequences with V and J assigned. These tables do not hold every clone; where another copy was compared, an unresolved V gene accounts for under half, and the others remain unexplained. The sample contains hundreds of thousands of clones, roughly 87% of them found a single time. The ten largest account for 15% to 20% of the sample. The sample consisted of memory CD8+ T cells sorted from blood. The cell subset or site label on this specimen signifies: CD45RO+ cells pooled with CCR7-negative TemRA cells. The receptor source for this set is a man aged 18 to 30 in good health.

The V call is TRBV7-9, the J call TRBJ1-2; 8 bases match TRBD1. V trimming: 6 bases; J trimming: 6 bases; junction bases outside the gene matches: 9. Germline assignment: CDR1 SEHNR and CDR2 FQNEAQ (reference sequence). This CDR3 has 14 residues. DNA for the CDR3: TGTGCCAGCAGACCATCGGACAGGGAACATGGCTACACCTTC. This encodes CASRPSDREHGYTF. Supplemented by reference TRBV7-9 and TRBJ1-2, the full variable domain reads DTGVSQNPRHKITKRGQNVTFRCDPISEHNRLYWYRQTLGQGPEFLTYFQNEAQLEKSRLLSDRFSAERPKGSFSTLEIQRTEQGDSAMYLCASRPSDREHGYTFGSGTRLTVV.

CDR3: CASSFRGEQFF. DNA of the CDR3: TGTGCCAGCAGCTTCAGGGGGGAGCAGTTCTTC. The J gene is TRBJ2-1, the V gene TRBV11-2, with TRBD1 matching over 7 bases. This CDR3 contains 11 residues. CDR1 is SGHAT and CDR2 is FQNNGV in the germline V gene. The V gene end was trimmed by 3 bases and the J gene end by 10 bases; junction bases not matched to a gene: 0.

This clone has a single count. This chain connects TRBV6-5 to TRBJ1-1; D perhaps matches TRBD1 (5 bases). Trimming took off 6 bases at V and 6 bases at J, with 17 bases between the two ends. CDR1 and CDR2 (germline): MNHEY, SVGAGI. The length of the CDR3 is 14 residues. CDR3 nucleotide sequence: TGTGCCAGCAGGGGGGGGGACTTTCTGGCTGAAGCTTTCTTT. This codes for CASRGGDFLAEAFF.

This chain connects TRBV6-5 to TRBJ2-7; no definite D call. The V and J ends lost 0 bases and 3 bases respectively, with 6 bases between them. The CDR3 extends over 13 amino acids. Per germline, CDR1 MNHEY and CDR2 SVGAGI. In DNA form, the CDR3 reads TGTGCCAGCAGTTACTCGGGTGACTACGAGCAGTACTTC. Its translation is CASSYSGDYEQYF.

The V call is TRBV2, the J call TRBJ1-4; D ambiguous. This CDR3 has 12 amino acids. Trimming shortened V by 6 bases and J by 4 bases, and 6 bases separated the two germline ends. Germline CDR1 SNHLY, CDR2 FYNNEI. In DNA, the CDR3 is TGTGCCAGCAGGGCGGATAATGAAAAACTGTTTTTT. Its translation: CASRADNEKLFF.

This clone was detected many times. V is TRBV10-3 and J is TRBJ2-7; the match to TRBD1 covers 7 bases. The germline CDR1 and CDR2 sequences are ENHRY and SYGVKD. V was clipped by 3 bases and J by 3 bases; unmatched bases: 11. There are 16 residues in the CDR3. In nucleotides, the CDR3 is TGTGCCATCAGTGACCATAGACCGGGACAGAGCTACGAGCAGTACTTC. It codes for CAISDHRPGQSYEQYF.

The chain joins TRBV28 to TRBJ2-7, with D maybe TRBD2 (6 bases). This CDR3 is built from 14 residues. Germline V gives CDR1 MDHEN, CDR2 SYDVKM. V was pared by 3 bases and J by 0 bases, with 9 bases between. The CDR3 is CASSLAGSSYEQYF. DNA of the CDR3: TGTGCCAGCAGTTTGGCGGGGAGCTCCTACGAGCAGTACTTC.

Comment on this clone: A much larger clonotype is one base distant, so this may be a read error. The chain employs TRBV13 and TRBJ2-7; the match to TRBD1 covers 9 bases. V was pared by 5 bases and J by 1 base, with 0 bases of the junction left unmatched. The CDR3 covers 13 residues. Germline V gives CDR1 PRHDT, CDR2 FYEKMQ (reference sequence). The CDR3 nucleotides are TGTGCCAGCAGCGGGACAGGGTCCTACGAGCAGTACTTC. Its protein is CASSGTGSYEQYF.

The chain links TRBV6-1 to TRBJ1-2; D not resolved. CDR3 size: 14 residues. V was clipped by 0 bases and J by 6 bases, with 11 bases between them. Germline CDR1 MNHNS, CDR2 SASEGT. The CDR3 region is CASSEASGRDGYTF. The CDR3 nucleotides are TGTGCCAGCAGTGAAGCCTCCGGGCGGGATGGCTACACCTTC.

The chain links TRBV28 to TRBJ2-5; D gene ambiguous. The germline CDR1 and CDR2 sequences are MDHEN and SYDVKM. V lost 6 bases and J 2 bases, leaving 4 bases between the germline ends. The CDR3 spans 11 residues. The CDR3 region is CASRGQETQYF. In DNA form, the CDR3 reads TGTGCCAGCAGGGGGCAAGAGACCCAGTACTTC. Combining the CDR3 with reference TRBV28 and TRBJ2-5 gives the whole variable domain DVKVTQSSRYLVKRTGEKVFLECVQDMDHENMFWYRQDPGLGLRLIYFSYDVKMKEKGDIPEGYSVSREKKERFSLILESASTNQTSMYLCASRGQETQYFGPGTRLLVL.

A note on this clone: It may be a read error: a sequence one base away is much more abundant. The gene calls are TRBV11-3 and TRBJ2-2, with no clear D. The CDR3 contains 11 residues. CDR1 and CDR2 from the germline V gene are SGHNT and YENEEA. Trimming shortened V by 3 bases and J by 5 bases, and 1 base separated the two germline ends. The CDR3 loop is CASSFTGELFF. In nucleotides, the CDR3 is TGTGCCAGCAGCTTTACCGGGGAGCTGTTTTTT.

This rearrangement joins TRBV9 to TRBJ1-1, with TRBD1 as a possible D gene (5 bases). V lost 2 bases and J lost 4, with 12 bases in between. Germline assignment: CDR1 SGDLS and CDR2 YYNGEE. This CDR3 has 14 residues. The CDR3 nucleotides are TGTGCCAGCAGCGTCGCAGGGATGGGCACTGAAGCTTTCTTT. Amino acid sequence: CASSVAGMGTEAFF.

As for this clone: This clone may be a read error of a much larger clone one base away. The chain carries TRBV28 and TRBJ2-5, with 9 bases fitting TRBD2. Germline V gene sequence: CDR1 MDHEN, CDR2 SYDVKM. This CDR3 has 16 residues. CDR3 DNA sequence: TGTGTCAGCAGCCCCTGGGTAGCGGGGGCCCAAGAGACCCAGTACTTC. Translating gives CVSSPWVAGAQETQYF.

The chain combines TRBV19 with TRBJ1-2; TRBD1 matches 7 bases. The CDR3 spans 13 residues. The germline gives CDR1 LNHDA, CDR2 SQIVND (reference sequence). J was trimmed by 3 bases and V by 5 bases; bases with no gene match: 3. CDR3 in amino acids: CASSLTGDYGYTF. The DNA for the CDR3 is TGTGCCAGTAGTCTTACAGGGGACTATGGCTACACCTTC.

The chain has TRBV7-6 and TRBJ2-7, with 13 bases identical to TRBD2. J was trimmed by 5 bases and V by 5 bases; bases with no gene match: 3. The CDR3 totals 14 residues. From germline, CDR1 is SGHVS and CDR2 FNYEAQ. CDR3 in DNA: TGTGCCAGCAGCCCCGGGACTAGCGGGGACGAGCAGTACTTC. This translates into CASSPGTSGDEQYF.

The genes are TRBV30 and TRBJ2-7, with 9 bases that match TRBD1. The CDR3 has 14 residues. With V trimmed by 8 bases and J by 3 bases, 11 bases remained unmatched. CDR1 GTSNPN and CDR2 SVGIG come from the germline V gene (reference sequence). CDR3: CAGGTGTGSYEQYF. CDR3 nucleotides: TGTGCCGGGGGAACCGGGACAGGGAGCTACGAGCAGTACTTC.

V usage is TRBV19 and J usage is TRBJ2-2, with D possibly called TRBD1 or TRBD2 (5 bases each). Germline lookup yields CDR1 LNHDA and CDR2 SQIVND (reference sequence). V dropped 0 bases and J dropped 7 bases, with 12 bases sitting between them. The CDR3 is made up of 15 amino acids. The CDR3 coding sequence is TGTGCCAGTAGTATAGATCTGGGGGAAGGCGGGGAGCTGTTTTTT. Translating gives CASSIDLGEGGELFF.

The chain recombines TRBV5-1 with TRBJ1-2, with D unresolved. CDR1 and CDR2 from the germline V gene are SGHRS and YFSETQ. CDR3 size: 12 residues. The V end was cut by 0 bases, the J end by 6 bases, with 6 bases between. The CDR3 loop is CASSLDLDGYTF. The CDR3 DNA reads as TGCGCCAGCAGCTTGGACCTCGATGGCTACACCTTC.

V gene TRBV5-1 combines with J gene TRBJ2-7, with TRBD2 matching 9 bases. This CDR3 contains 16 residues. J gave up 0 bases and V 0 bases, and 4 bases lay outside the gene matches. Germline V gene data show CDR1 as SGHRS and CDR2 as YFSETQ. The DNA of the CDR3 is TGCGCCAGCAGCTTGGGACTAGCGGCTAGCTCCTACGAGCAGTACTTC. Translation gives CASSLGLAASSYEQYF.

This chain uses TRBV2 with TRBJ1-2; TRBD1 aligns across 8 bases. Trimming took 5 bases from V and 8 from J; bases not matched to a gene: 13. There are 15 residues in the CDR3. Germline CDR1 SNHLY, CDR2 FYNNEI. CDR3 DNA: TGTGCCAGCAGTACACTTGACGACAGGGGCGAGGGCTACACCTTC. Translation: CASSTLDDRGEGYTF.